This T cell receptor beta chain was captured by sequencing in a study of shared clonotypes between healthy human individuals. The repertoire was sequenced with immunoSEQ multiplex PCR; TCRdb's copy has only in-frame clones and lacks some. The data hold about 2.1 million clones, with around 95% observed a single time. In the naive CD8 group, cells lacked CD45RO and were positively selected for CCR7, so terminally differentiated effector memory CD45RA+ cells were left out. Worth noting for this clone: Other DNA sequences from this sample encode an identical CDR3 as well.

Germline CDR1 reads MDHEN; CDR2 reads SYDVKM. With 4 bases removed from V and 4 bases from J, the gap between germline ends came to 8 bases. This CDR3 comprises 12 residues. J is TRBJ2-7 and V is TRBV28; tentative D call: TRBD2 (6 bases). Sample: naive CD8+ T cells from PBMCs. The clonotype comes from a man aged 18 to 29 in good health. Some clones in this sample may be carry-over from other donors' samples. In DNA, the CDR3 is TGTGCCAGCAGTTCCCGGGGGTACGAGCAGTACTTC. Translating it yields CASSSRGYEQYF.